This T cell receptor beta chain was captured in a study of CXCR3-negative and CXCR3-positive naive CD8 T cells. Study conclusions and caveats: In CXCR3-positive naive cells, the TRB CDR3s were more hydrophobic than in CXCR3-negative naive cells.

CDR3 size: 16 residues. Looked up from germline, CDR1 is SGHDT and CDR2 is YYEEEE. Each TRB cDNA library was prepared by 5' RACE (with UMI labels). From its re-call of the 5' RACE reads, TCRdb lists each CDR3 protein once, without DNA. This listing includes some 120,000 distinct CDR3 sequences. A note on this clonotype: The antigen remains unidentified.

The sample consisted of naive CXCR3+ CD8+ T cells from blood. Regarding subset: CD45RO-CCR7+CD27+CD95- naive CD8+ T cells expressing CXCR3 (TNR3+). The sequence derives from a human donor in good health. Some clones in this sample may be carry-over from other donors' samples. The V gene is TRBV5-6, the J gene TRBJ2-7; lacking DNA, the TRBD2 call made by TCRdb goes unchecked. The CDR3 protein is CASSRDPGLGAYEQYF.